This T cell receptor beta chain stems from a study of T cell responses to AZD1222 COVID-19 vaccine. Overall study context: Samples with a second dose at about 4 or about 12 weeks were pooled together. Study results and limitations: Possibly, clonal diversity was underestimated; donors were largely white British and included more females. At study baseline, merely several AZD1222 recipients were seropositive. Spike-specific TCR breadth rose after two AZD1222 doses, and depth rose as well.

This table comes from immunoSEQ multiplex PCR, and its TCRdb copy is limited to in-frame clones, with some not included. The table shows some 62,000 clones, with 65% to 80% occurring only once. Germline V gene data show CDR1 as LNHDA and CDR2 as SQIVND (reference sequence). This CDR3 comprises 17 residues. Trimming removed 4 bases from V and 0 bases from J; junction bases left unmatched: 11. There are a few counts of this clone. Antigen unknown. This material consisted of peripheral blood, taken on day 0 of AZD1222 vaccination. This receptor was obtained from an adult in good health. The rearrangement uses TRBV19 and TRBJ2-5, with TRBD1 matching over 7 bases. The CDR3 bases are TGTGCCAGTAGTACAAAAACCGGGACAGTAAACCAAGAGACCCAGTACTTC. This sequence encodes CASSTKTGTVNQETQYF.